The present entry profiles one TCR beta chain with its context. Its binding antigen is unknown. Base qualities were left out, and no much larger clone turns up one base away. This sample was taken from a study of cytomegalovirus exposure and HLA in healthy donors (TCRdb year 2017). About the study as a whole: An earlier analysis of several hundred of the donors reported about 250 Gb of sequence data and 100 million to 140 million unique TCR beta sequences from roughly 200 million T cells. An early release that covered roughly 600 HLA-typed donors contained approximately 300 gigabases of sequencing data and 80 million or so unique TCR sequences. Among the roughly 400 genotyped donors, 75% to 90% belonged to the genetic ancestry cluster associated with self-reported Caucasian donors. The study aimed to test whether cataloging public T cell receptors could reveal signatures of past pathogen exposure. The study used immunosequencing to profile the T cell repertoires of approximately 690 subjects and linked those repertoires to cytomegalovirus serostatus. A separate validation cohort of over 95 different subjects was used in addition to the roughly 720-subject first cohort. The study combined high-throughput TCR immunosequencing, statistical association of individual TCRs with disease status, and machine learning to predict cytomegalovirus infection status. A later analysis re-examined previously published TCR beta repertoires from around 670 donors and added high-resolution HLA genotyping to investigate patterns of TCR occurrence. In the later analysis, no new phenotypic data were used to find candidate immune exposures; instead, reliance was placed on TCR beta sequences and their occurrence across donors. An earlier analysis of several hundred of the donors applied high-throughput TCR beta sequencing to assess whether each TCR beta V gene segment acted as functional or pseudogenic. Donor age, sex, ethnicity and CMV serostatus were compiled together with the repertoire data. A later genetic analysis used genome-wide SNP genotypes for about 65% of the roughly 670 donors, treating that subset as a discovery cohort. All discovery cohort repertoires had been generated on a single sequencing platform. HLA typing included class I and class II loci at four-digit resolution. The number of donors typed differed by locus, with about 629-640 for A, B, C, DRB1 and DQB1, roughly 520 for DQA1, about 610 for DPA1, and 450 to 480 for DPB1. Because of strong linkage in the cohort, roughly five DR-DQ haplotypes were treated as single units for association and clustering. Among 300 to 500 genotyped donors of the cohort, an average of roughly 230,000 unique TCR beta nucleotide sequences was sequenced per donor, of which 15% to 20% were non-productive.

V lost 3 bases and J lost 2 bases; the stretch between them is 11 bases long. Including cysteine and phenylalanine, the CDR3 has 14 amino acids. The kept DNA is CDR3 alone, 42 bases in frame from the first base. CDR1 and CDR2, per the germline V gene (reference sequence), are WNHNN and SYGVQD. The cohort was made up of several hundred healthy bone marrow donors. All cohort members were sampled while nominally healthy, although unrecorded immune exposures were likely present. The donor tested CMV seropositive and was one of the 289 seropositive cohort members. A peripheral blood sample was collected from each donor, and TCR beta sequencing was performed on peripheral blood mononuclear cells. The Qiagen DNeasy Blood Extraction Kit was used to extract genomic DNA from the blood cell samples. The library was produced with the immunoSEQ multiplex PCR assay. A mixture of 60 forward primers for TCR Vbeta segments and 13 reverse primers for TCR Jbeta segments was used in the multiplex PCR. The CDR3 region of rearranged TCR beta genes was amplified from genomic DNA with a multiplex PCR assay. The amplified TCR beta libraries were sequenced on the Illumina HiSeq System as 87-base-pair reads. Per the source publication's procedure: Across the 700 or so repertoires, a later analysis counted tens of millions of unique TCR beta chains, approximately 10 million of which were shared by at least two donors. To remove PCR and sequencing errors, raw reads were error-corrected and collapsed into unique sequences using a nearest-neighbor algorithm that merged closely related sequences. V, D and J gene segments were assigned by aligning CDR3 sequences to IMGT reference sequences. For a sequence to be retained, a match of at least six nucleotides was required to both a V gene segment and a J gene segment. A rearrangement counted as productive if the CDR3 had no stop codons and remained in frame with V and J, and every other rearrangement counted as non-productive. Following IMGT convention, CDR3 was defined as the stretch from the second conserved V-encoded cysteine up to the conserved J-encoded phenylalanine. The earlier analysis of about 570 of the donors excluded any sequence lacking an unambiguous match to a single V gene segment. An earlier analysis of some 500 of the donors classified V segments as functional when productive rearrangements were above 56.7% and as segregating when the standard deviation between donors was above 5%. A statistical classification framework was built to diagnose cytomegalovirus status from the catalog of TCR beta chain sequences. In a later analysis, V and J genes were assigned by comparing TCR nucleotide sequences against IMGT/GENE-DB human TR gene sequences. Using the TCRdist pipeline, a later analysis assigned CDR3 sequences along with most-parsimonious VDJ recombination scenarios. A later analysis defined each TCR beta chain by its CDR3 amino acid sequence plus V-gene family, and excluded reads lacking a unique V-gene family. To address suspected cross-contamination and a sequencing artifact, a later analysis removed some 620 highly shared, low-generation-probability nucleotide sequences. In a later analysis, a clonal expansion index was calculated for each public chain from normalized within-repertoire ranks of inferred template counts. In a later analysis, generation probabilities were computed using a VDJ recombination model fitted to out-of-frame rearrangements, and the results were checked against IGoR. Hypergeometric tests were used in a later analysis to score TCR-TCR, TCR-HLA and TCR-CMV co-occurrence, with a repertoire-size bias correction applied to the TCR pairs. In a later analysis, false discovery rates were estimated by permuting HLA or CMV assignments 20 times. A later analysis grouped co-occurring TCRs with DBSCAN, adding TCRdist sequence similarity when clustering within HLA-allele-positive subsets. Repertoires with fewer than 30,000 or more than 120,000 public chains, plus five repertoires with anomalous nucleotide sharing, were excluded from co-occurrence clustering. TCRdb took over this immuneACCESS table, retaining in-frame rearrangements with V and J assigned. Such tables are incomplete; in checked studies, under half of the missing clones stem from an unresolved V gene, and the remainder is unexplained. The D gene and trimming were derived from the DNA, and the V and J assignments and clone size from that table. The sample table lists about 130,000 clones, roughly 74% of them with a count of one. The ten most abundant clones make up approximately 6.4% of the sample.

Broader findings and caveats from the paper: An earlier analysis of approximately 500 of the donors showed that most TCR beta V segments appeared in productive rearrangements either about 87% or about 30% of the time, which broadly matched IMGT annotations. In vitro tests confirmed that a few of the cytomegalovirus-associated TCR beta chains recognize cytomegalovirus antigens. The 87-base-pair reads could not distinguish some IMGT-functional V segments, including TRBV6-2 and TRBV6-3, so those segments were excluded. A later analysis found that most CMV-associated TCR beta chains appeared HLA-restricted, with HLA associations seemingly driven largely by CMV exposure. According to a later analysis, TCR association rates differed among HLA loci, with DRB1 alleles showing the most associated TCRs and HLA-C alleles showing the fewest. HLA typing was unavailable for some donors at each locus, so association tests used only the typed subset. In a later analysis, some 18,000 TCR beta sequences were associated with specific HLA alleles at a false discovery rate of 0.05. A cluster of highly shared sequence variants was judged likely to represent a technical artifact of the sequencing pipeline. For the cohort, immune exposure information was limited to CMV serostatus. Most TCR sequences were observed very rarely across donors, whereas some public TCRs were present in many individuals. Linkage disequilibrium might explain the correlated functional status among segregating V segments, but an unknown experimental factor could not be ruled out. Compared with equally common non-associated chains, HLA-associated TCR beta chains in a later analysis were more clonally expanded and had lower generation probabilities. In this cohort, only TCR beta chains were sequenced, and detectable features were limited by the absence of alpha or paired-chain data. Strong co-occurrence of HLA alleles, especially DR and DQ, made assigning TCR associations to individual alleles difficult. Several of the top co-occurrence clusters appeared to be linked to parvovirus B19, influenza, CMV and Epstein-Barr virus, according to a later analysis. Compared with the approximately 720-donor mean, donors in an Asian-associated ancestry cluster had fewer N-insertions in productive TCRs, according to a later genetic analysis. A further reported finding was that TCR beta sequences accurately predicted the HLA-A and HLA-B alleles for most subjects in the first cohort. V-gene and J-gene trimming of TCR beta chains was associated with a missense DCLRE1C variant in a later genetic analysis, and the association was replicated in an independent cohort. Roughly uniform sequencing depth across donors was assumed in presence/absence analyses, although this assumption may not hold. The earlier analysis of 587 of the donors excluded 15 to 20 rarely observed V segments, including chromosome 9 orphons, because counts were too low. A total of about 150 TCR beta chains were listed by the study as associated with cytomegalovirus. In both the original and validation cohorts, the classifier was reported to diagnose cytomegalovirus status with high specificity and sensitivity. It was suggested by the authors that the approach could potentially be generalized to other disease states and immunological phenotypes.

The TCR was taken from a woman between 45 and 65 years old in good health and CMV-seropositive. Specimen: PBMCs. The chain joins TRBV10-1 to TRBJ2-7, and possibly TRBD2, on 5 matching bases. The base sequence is TGCGCCAGCAGTGATCCGGGGTCCACCTACGAGCAGTACTTC. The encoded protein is CASSDPGSTYEQYF.